This is a list of T cell receptor beta chains from one sample in a study of cytomegalovirus exposure and HLA in healthy donors. The table came from immunoSEQ multiplex PCR; TCRdb's copy has only in-frame clones and leaves some out. The repertoire holds roughly 100,000 clones, with about three fifths as singletons. The sequenced sample was PBMCs. These receptors all stem from a human donor in good health. Each CDR3 is given with its conserved first and last residue. A D gene is named only where the DNA matches it firmly. For some rows the clone size is stated as once, few or many, or as a class when expanded; others skip it.

v_call,j_call,d_call,clone_size,cdr3_aa,cdr3_nt
TRBV6-1,TRBJ2-3,.,.,CASSALSLRTDTQYF,TGTGCCAGCAGTGCATTGAGTTTGCGCACAGATACGCAGTATTTT
TRBV5-1,TRBJ2-3,.,few,CASSFGRAGTDTQYF,TGCGCCAGCAGCTTTGGCAGGGCCGGCACAGATACGCAGTATTTT
TRBV30,TRBJ2-1,TRBD2,.,CAWSGGLWTSGRAVNEQFF,TGTGCCTGGAGCGGCGGTCTATGGACTAGCGGGAGAGCCGTGAATGAGCAGTTCTTC
TRBV14,TRBJ1-2,.,.,CASSPTGGRGDYGYTF,TGTGCCAGCAGCCCTACCGGGGGGCGTGGAGACTATGGCTACACCTTC
TRBV7-9,TRBJ1-4,.,.,CASTRRTATNEKLFF,TGTGCCAGCACCCGCCGGACAGCAACTAATGAAAAACTGTTTTTT
TRBV30,TRBJ1-3,.,.,CAWRAGAPGNTIYF,TGTGCCTGGAGGGCAGGGGCACCGGGAAACACCATATATTTT
TRBV19,TRBJ2-1,.,.,CASSHNSYNEQFF,TGTGCCAGTAGTCACAACAGCTACAATGAGCAGTTCTTC
TRBV15,TRBJ2-7,TRBD2,.,CATSRGGTSGTYEQYF,TGTGCCACCAGCAGAGGGGGGACTAGCGGGACCTACGAGCAGTACTTC
TRBV18,TRBJ1-4,TRBD1,.,CASSRGQLATNEKLFF,TGTGCCAGCTCACGGGGACAGCTTGCAACTAATGAAAAACTGTTTTTT
TRBV9,TRBJ2-2,.,.,CASSFTGDRGGELFF,TGTGCCAGCAGCTTCACGGGAGACCGAGGCGGGGAGCTGTTTTTT
TRBV4-1,TRBJ2-7,TRBD2,.,CASSQDRTSSYEQYF,TGCGCCAGCAGCCAAGATCGGACTAGCTCCTACGAGCAGTACTTC
TRBV19,TRBJ1-1,.,few,CASSIGAAEAFF,TGTGCCAGTAGTATTGGGGCAGCTGAAGCTTTCTTT
TRBV4-1,TRBJ2-7,.,.,CASSQDPRGAGGGPYEQYF,TGCGCCAGCAGCCAAGATCCCAGGGGTGCAGGAGGAGGCCCCTACGAGCAGTACTTC
TRBV11-2,TRBJ1-5,.,few,CASSLGGTGQPQHF,TGTGCCAGCAGCCTCGGGGGAACGGGGCAGCCCCAGCATTTT
TRBV5-1,TRBJ2-1,TRBD2,.,CASSFGLAGYYNEQFF,TGCGCCAGCAGCTTCGGACTAGCGGGATATTACAATGAGCAGTTCTTC
TRBV5-1,TRBJ2-2,TRBD2,.,CASSQQLAGGPAGELFF,TGCGCCAGCAGCCAGCAGCTAGCGGGAGGGCCCGCCGGGGAGCTGTTTTTT
TRBV7-2,TRBJ1-4,TRBD1,few,CASSLGLGQGVFLEKLFF,TGTGCCAGCAGCTTAGGACTCGGACAGGGAGTTTTTCTTGAAAAACTGTTTTTT
TRBV9,TRBJ2-5,.,.,CASSVGLFEETQYF,TGTGCCAGCAGCGTAGGCCTATTCGAAGAGACCCAGTACTTC
TRBV5-1,TRBJ2-7,TRBD1,.,CASSLRDSLPYEQYF,TGCGCCAGCAGCTTGCGGGACAGCTTACCCTACGAGCAGTACTTC
TRBV19,TRBJ2-1,TRBD1,few,CASSTRQGRGYNEQFF,TGTGCCAGTAGTACACGACAGGGGAGAGGGTACAATGAGCAGTTCTTC
TRBV19,TRBJ1-5,.,.,CASSIQGTPNQPQHF,TGTGCCAGTAGTATTCAAGGGACTCCCAATCAGCCCCAGCATTTT
TRBV5-5,TRBJ2-7,.,.,CASSFYTGSYEQYF,TGTGCCAGCAGCTTTTATACGGGCTCCTACGAGCAGTACTTC
TRBV7-7,TRBJ2-1,TRBD2,.,CASSAAAGGSHNEQFF,TGTGCCAGCAGCGCGGCAGCGGGAGGGTCGCACAATGAGCAGTTCTTC
TRBV25-1,TRBJ1-1,.,.,CASSESARAATEAFF,TGTGCCAGCAGTGAATCCGCCAGGGCGGCAACTGAAGCTTTCTTT
TRBV6-5,TRBJ1-2,.,few,CASSRGANYGYTF,TGTGCCAGCAGTCGCGGAGCTAACTATGGCTACACCTTC
TRBV18,TRBJ1-5,TRBD1,.,CASSPSRQGDQPQHF,TGTGCCAGCTCACCCTCCCGACAGGGTGATCAGCCCCAGCATTTT
TRBV11-2,TRBJ2-5,.,.,CASSFRLGGNQETQYF,TGTGCCAGCAGCTTTCGGTTGGGCGGGAATCAAGAGACCCAGTACTTC
TRBV7-9,TRBJ2-2,TRBD1,.,CASSLGQGANDGELFF,TGTGCCAGCAGCTTAGGACAGGGGGCGAATGACGGGGAGCTGTTTTTT
TRBV4-1,TRBJ1-1,TRBD1,.,CASSLQGAMNAEAFF,TGCGCCAGCAGCCTCCAGGGGGCAATGAACGCTGAAGCTTTCTTT
TRBV23-1,TRBJ1-2,.,few,CASSHDRHLTTF,TGCGCCAGCAGCCACGACAGGCACCTAACCACCTTC
TRBV16,TRBJ1-5,.,.,CASSQSTVTGQPQHF,TGTGCCAGCAGCCAATCCACAGTGACAGGTCAGCCCCAGCATTTT
TRBV5-4,TRBJ2-3,.,.,CASSSGTSTDTQYF,TGTGCCAGCAGCTCCGGGACTAGCACAGATACGCAGTATTTT
TRBV2,TRBJ2-7,TRBD1,.,CASRESHRGRVYEQYF,TGTGCCAGCAGAGAATCTCACAGGGGGCGCGTTTACGAGCAGTACTTC
TRBV6-5,TRBJ2-5,.,.,CASKLRATRTETQYF,TGTGCCAGCAAGTTACGGGCAACTAGGACGGAGACCCAGTACTTC
TRBV5-1,TRBJ2-4,.,.,CASSFGGPKNIQYF,TGCGCCAGCAGCTTCGGGGGGCCCAAAAACATTCAGTACTTC
TRBV7-2,TRBJ1-1,TRBD1,once,CASSCILVGTANTEAFF,TGTGCCAGCAGCTGTATTCTCGTAGGGACAGCGAACACTGAAGCTTTCTTT
TRBV6-1,TRBJ2-7,TRBD2,.,CASSDFSGSSDEQYF,TGTGCCAGCAGTGACTTCAGCGGGAGTTCCGACGAGCAGTACTTC
TRBV28,TRBJ1-3,.,.,CASSLPPPRSGNTIYF,TGTGCCAGCAGTCTACCGCCTCCGAGGTCGGGAAACACCATATATTTT
TRBV5-1,TRBJ2-7,TRBD2,.,CASSSTGTKDEQYF,TGCGCCAGCAGCTCGACCGGGACTAAGGACGAGCAGTACTTC
TRBV6-5,TRBJ2-2,.,.,CASSPSGNTGELFF,TGTGCCAGCAGTCCCAGCGGGAACACCGGGGAGCTGTTTTTT
TRBV2,TRBJ2-7,TRBD2,few,CALARGGAYEQYF,TGTGCCCTAGCGCGGGGGGGAGCCTACGAGCAGTACTTC
TRBV5-6,TRBJ2-7,TRBD2,.,CASSMLWGGAETYEQYF,TGTGCCAGCAGTATGCTTTGGGGGGGTGCCGAAACCTACGAGCAGTACTTC
TRBV7-3,TRBJ2-1,.,.,CASSLSFGDNEQFF,TGTGCCAGCAGCTTAAGTTTCGGGGACAATGAGCAGTTCTTC
TRBV7-7,TRBJ2-7,TRBD1,.,CASSPGQGWEQYF,TGTGCTAGCAGCCCGGGACAGGGTTGGGAGCAGTACTTC
TRBV30,TRBJ1-3,.,.,CAWKYSGNTIYF,TGTGCCTGGAAATACTCTGGAAACACCATATATTTT
TRBV30,TRBJ2-6,TRBD1,.,CASWDSFESGANVLTF,TGTGCCTCTTGGGACAGTTTTGAATCTGGGGCCAACGTCCTGACTTTC
TRBV6-6,TRBJ2-7,.,.,CASSYGFERSSYEQYF,TGTGCCAGCAGTTATGGCTTCGAACGGAGTTCCTACGAGCAGTACTTC
TRBV5-4,TRBJ2-7,TRBD1,.,CASSYGQGAYEQYF,TGTGCCAGCAGCTATGGACAGGGGGCTTACGAGCAGTACTTC
TRBV7-9,TRBJ2-3,.,.,CASSFGAPPPDTQYF,TGTGCCAGCAGCTTCGGTGCCCCGCCTCCAGATACGCAGTATTTT
TRBV27,TRBJ2-1,TRBD2,once,CASRLAGGSYNEQFF,TGTGCCAGCAGGTTAGCGGGAGGCTCCTACAATGAGCAGTTCTTC
TRBV5-8,TRBJ2-5,.,.,CASRAQRSGQETQYF,TGTGCCAGCAGGGCTCAGCGGTCGGGTCAAGAGACCCAGTACTTC
TRBV13,TRBJ1-3,.,.,CASSLEMVSPPLDTIYF,TGTGCCAGCAGCCTCGAGATGGTATCCCCCCCCTTGGACACCATATATTTT
TRBV5-1,TRBJ2-7,TRBD2,.,CASSLQAGGPYEQYF,TGCGCCAGCAGCTTGCAGGCGGGAGGCCCCTACGAGCAGTACTTC
TRBV11-2,TRBJ2-7,.,.,CASSLPGLVSYEQYF,TGTGCCAGCAGCTTACCGGGACTCGTCTCCTACGAGCAGTACTTC
TRBV4-1,TRBJ2-1,TRBD2,.,CASSRGDGTSVRNEQFF,TGCGCCAGCAGCCGAGGGGACGGGACTAGCGTAAGAAATGAGCAGTTCTTC
TRBV27,TRBJ2-1,TRBD1,.,CASSLFGQGTEQFF,TGTGCCAGCAGTTTATTCGGACAGGGGACTGAGCAGTTCTTC
TRBV7-9,TRBJ2-1,.,.,CASSYRTLATYNEQFF,TGTGCCAGCAGCTACCGGACATTGGCGACTTACAATGAGCAGTTCTTC
TRBV18,TRBJ1-4,.,once,CASSPGLRNEKLFF,TGTGCCAGCTCACCGGGGCTGCGAAATGAAAAACTGTTTTTT
TRBV4-1,TRBJ2-7,TRBD2,.,CASSQVTSGYEQYF,TGCGCCAGCAGCCAAGTGACTAGCGGCTACGAGCAGTACTTC